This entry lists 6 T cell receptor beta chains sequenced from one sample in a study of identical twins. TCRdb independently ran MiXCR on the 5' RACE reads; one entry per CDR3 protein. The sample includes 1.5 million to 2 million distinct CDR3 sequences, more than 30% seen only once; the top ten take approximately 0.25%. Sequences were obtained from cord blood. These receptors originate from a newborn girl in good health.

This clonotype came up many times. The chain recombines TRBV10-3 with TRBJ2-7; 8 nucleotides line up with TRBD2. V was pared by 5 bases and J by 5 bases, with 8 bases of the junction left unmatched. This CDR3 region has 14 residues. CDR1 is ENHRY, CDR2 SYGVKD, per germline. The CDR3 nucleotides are TGTGCCATCAGTTTTGGACTAGCACTACACGAGCAGTACTTC. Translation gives CAISFGLALHEQYF.

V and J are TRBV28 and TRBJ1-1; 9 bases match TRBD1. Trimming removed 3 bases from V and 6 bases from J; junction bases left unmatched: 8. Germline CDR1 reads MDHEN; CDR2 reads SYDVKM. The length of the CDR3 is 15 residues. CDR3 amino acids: CASSLMGQGSSEAFF. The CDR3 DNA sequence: TGTGCCAGCAGTTTGATGGGACAGGGCTCGTCTGAAGCTTTCTTT.

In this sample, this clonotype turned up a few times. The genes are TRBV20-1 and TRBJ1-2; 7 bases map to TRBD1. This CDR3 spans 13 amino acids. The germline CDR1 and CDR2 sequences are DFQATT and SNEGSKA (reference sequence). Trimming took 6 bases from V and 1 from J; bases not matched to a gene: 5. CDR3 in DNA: TGCAGTGCGCCCGGACAGGTTAACTATGGCTACACCTTC. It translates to CSAPGQVNYGYTF.

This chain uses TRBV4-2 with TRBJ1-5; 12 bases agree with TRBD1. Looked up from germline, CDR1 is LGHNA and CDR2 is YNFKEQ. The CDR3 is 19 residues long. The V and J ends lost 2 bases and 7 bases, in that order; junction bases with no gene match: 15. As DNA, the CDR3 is TGTGCCAGCAGCCAACTCATAAAAACGGGACAGGGGGCGGAACAGCCCCAGCATTTT. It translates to CASSQLIKTGQGAEQPQHF.

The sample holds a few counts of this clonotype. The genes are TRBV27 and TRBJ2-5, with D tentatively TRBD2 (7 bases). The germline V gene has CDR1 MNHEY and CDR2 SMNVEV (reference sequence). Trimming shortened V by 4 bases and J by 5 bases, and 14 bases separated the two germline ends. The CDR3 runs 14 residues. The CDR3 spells CASSSGGPGETQYF. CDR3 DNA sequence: TGTGCCAGCAGTTCGGGGGGCCCAGGGGAGACCCAGTACTTC.

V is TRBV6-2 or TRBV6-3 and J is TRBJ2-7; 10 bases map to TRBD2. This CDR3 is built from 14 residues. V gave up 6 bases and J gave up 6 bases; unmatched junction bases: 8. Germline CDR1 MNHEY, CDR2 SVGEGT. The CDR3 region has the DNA TGTGCCAGCAGGCTCATAGCGGGAGGAGGCGAGCAGTACTTC. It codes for CASRLIAGGGEQYF.